This T cell receptor (beta chain) was retrieved from a study of CD8 T cells in Susac syndrome (dated by TCRdb to about 2019). For context, the study as a whole: Whether CD8+ T cell activation and differentiation in Susac syndrome was antigen driven was tested using repertoire sequencing.

In the case of this clonotype: Its recognized antigen is unknown. Base qualities are not at hand, and no much larger clone is one base apart.

What the research found in general, with its limitations: The number of individuals in the TCR sequencing and HLA analysis was acknowledged as relatively small.

RNA was extracted using the RNeasy kit, and about 0.5 to 1 ug of the RNA was reverse transcribed with random hexamers. TCR beta CDR3 regions were amplified with the immunoSEQ multiplex PCR assay covering 54 Vbeta and 13 Jbeta segments. To correct PCR amplification bias, a synthetic template baseline was used for both primer optimization and computational correction. In the original analysis: Only productive sequences were kept, with reads annotated to V, D and J genes according to IMGT and analyzed in immunoSEQ Analyzer. Clonality was computed as one minus Shannon entropy normalized by log2 of the number of productive unique sequences. For each patient and control, public and private clones were evaluated within the 100 most prevalent clones. Clones were defined as Susac-specific when absent from the healthy and MS cohorts, from about 1,100 published viral clones and from other ImmuneACCESS disease sequences. TCRdb trimmed public reads at Q25 via fastp, called clones via MiXCR and kept in-frame beta chains. When rows share a CDR3 protein, they turn into one entry using the most common DNA and genes. TCRdb assigned the V and J calls; the authors' analysis was not used. A total of roughly 190,000 distinct CDR3 sequences appear in this sample, 80% to 95% of them only once. The top ten constitute around 0.1% of the sample.

V lost 8 bases and J lost 13 bases; the stretch between them is 15 bases long. Reading from cysteine to phenylalanine, the CDR3 counts 12 amino acids. This entry keeps only the CDR3 DNA: 36 bases, framed from base 1. The germline V gene sets CDR1 to SGHTA and CDR2 to FQGTGA. Peripheral blood CD8+ and CD4+ T cells from healthy donors, Susac syndrome patients and multiple sclerosis patients were profiled by high-throughput TCR beta sequencing. Healthy donors were included as age- and sex-matched controls. CD8+ TEMRA cells were enriched by FACS, while bulk CD8+ and CD4+ T cells were purified by magnetic negative isolation. Blood was drawn into EDTA tubes, processed within 24 hours, and PBMCs were isolated by density gradient centrifugation. PBMCs intended for TCR sequencing were cryopreserved in liquid nitrogen and were subsequently thawed in a 37 degrees C water bath. The sorted or isolated CD4+, CD8+ and CD8+ TEMRA cells had a purity of 90% or higher.

The source material was CD4+ T cells from PBMCs. Here the chain combines TRBV7-3 and TRBJ1-6; a weak D assignment points to TRBD1 (6 bases agree). The receptor's source is a human donor in good health. The sequenced DNA: TGTGCCAGCGGTGCTTTTCAGGGGCCCCTCCACTTT. This is translated as CASGAFQGPLHF.